This entry features one T cell receptor (beta chain) sequence. The antigen is undetermined. The entry originates in a study of OX40 agonist ivuxolimab in advanced cancers. Study at large: Among those treated, three patients had partial responses, one with hepatocellular carcinoma and two with cutaneous melanoma. Study-level points and caveats: With doses of 0.1 to 3.0 mg/kg, CD4+ and CD8+ blood T cells had undergone clonal expansion by week 6.

The data were produced by immunoSEQ multiplex PCR, yet TCRdb's version contains in-frame clones alone and is incomplete. This table has approximately 24,000 clones, 75% to 90% appearing once. In germline, CDR1 is SGHVS, CDR2 FNYEAQ. The CDR3 consists of 15 residues. Trimming took 4 bases from V and 5 from J; bases not matched to a gene: 6. The origin of this receptor is an adult with an advanced solid tumor such as melanoma, head and neck, liver or kidney cancer. This specimen consisted of CD4+ or CD8+ T cells sorted from blood, obtained in a trial of the OX40 agonist ivuxolimab. The chain recombines TRBV7-6 with TRBJ2-1; 9 bases are shared with TRBD1. CDR3 residues: CASSSRDRADNEQFF. CDR3 bases: TGTGCCAGCAGCTCCCGGGACAGGGCCGACAATGAGCAGTTCTTC.